This T cell receptor (beta chain) emerged from a study of beta chain features in type 1 diabetes. Sorted populations all exceeded 98% purity. Details on this clone: Its antigen is unidentified.

The germline V and J ends were trimmed by 2 bases and 4 bases, with 12 bases remaining between them. The germline V gene encodes CDR1 SGHTA and CDR2 FQGNSA. This CDR3 is built from 15 residues. Study results and limitations: Since sequencing was performed on cDNA, cells with high TCR expression could be over-represented. TCRB CDR3 length was moderately but significantly reduced in all four CD4+ subsets of Type 1 diabetes patients.

The sequenced template was cDNA made from the entire isolated RNA. Data came from immunoSEQ multiplex PCR; TCRdb stores just in-frame clones and leaves some out. The profile shows over 600,000 clones, around 12% of them singletons. This receptor was identified in a young man with type 1 diabetes. V usage is TRBV7-2 and J usage is TRBJ1-5, with a weak D call TRBD1 (6 bases). The sample was naive CD4+ T cells from blood. DNA for the CDR3: TGTGCCAGCAGCTTACGTCAAGGGGGAAATCAGCCCCAGCATTTT. This translates into CASSLRQGGNQPQHF.